What follows describes a single T cell receptor (beta chain). Method: immunoSEQ multiplex PCR; TCRdb's copy keeps in-frame clones and lacks some. The data contain about 88,000 clones, about 91% of them singletons. The data were obtained in a study of T cell responses to AZD1222 COVID-19 vaccine. This CDR3 comprises 14 residues. V was pared by 0 bases and J by 0 bases, with 0 bases of the junction left unmatched. Germline V gives CDR1 SGDLS, CDR2 YYNGEE. Source: peripheral blood, taken on day 0 of AZD1222 vaccination. The V gene is TRBV9, the J gene TRBJ2-7; TRBD2 aligns across 7 bases. This clonotype originated in an adult in good health. The CDR3 is CASSVGGSSYEQYF. The CDR3 nucleotides are TGTGCCAGCAGCGTAGGCGGGAGCTCCTACGAGCAGTACTTC.